This passage covers 19 T cell receptor beta chains from one sample sequenced in a study of cytomegalovirus exposure and HLA in healthy donors. Both 60 Vbeta primers and 13 Jbeta primers went into the PCR. Using immunoSEQ multiplex PCR, the repertoire was profiled, and TCRdb retains in-frame clones only, with some absent. The table lists around 150,000 clones, just under 80% of them singletons. Material for sequencing was PBMCs. The origin of the receptors is a man aged 25-45 years in good health.

The chain joins TRBV6-5 to TRBJ1-2; tentative D call: TRBD1 (5 bases). The length of the CDR3 is 14 residues. Trimming removed 6 bases at V and 5 bases at J, with 16 bases between. CDR1 is MNHEY, CDR2 SVGAGI, per germline. CDR3 residues: CASSLAGTAYGYTF. The CDR3 nucleotides are TGTGCCAGCAGCCTAGCCGGGACTGCTTATGGCTACACCTTC.

This chain links TRBV29-1 with TRBJ1-4; 10 bases agree with TRBD1. Germline CDR1 and CDR2: SQVTM and ANQGSEA. This CDR3 spans 13 amino acids. Trimming removed 6 bases from V and 8 bases from J; junction bases left unmatched: 6. DNA for the CDR3: TGCAGCGTCGCCGGGACAGGGGACGAAAAACTGTTTTTT. Translation gives CSVAGTGDEKLFF.

The chain joins TRBV28 to TRBJ1-5, with D perhaps matching TRBD1 (5 bases). This CDR3 comprises 16 residues. Trimming took 0 bases from V and 7 from J, leaving 16 bases between them. The germline V gene has CDR1 MDHEN and CDR2 SYDVKM. CDR3 residues: CASSLWGQGSLQPQHF. The CDR3 DNA sequence: TGTGCCAGCAGTTTATGGGGTCAGGGCTCGCTACAGCCCCAGCATTTT.

The chain carries TRBV11-2 and TRBJ2-7, with a weak D call TRBD1 (6 bases). This CDR3 contains 14 residues. V was cut by 0 bases and J by 5 bases, with 11 bases left in between. Germline-derived CDR1 and CDR2 are SGHAT and FQNNGV. This CDR3 is CASSLDRGLDEQYF. CDR3 sequence (DNA): TGTGCCAGCAGCTTAGACAGGGGCTTGGACGAGCAGTACTTC.

This clone appeared a few times. The rearrangement joins TRBV19 to TRBJ1-3, with D maybe TRBD1 (6 bases). CDR1 is LNHDA, CDR2 SQIVND, per germline (reference sequence). The CDR3 is 15 residues long. Trimming removed 6 bases at V and 2 bases at J, with 14 bases between. The CDR3 loop is CASRSQGKTGNTIYF. The CDR3 nucleotides are TGTGCCAGTAGGTCCCAGGGGAAGACTGGAAACACCATATATTTT.

As for this clone: The junction departs from germline at one end; a sequencing error may be responsible. This chain uses TRBV7-9 with TRBJ1-2; D perhaps matches TRBD1 (5 bases). The CDR3 sequence is 12 residues long. Germline V CDR1 and CDR2: SEHNR, FQNEAQ (reference sequence). CDR3 DNA: TGTTCCAGCAGCCCGACAGTATACGGCTACACCTTC. This sequence encodes CSSSPTVYGYTF.

This rearrangement joins TRBV18 to TRBJ2-7, with TRBD2 matching over 10 bases. Germline CDR1 reads KGHSH; CDR2 reads LQKENI. The junction had 3 bases not matched to a gene; V was cut back by 1 base and J by 3 bases. The CDR3 runs to 15 residues. The CDR3 loop is CASSPLLAGNYEQYF. CDR3 nucleotides: TGTGCCAGCTCACCACTACTAGCGGGAAACTACGAGCAGTACTTC.

The V gene is TRBV30, the J gene TRBJ1-2; TRBD1 agrees at 9 bases. J was trimmed by 4 bases and V by 4 bases; bases with no gene match: 16. Germline V lookup: CDR1 GTSNPN, CDR2 SVGIG (reference sequence). CDR3 length equals 17 residues. In DNA form, the CDR3 reads TGTGCCTGGATGGAGGGACAGGGTCGGGGAAGGGGCTATGGCTACACCTTC. Amino acid sequence: CAWMEGQGRGRGYGYTF.

The CDR3 here is CASSLENRAHYGYTF. CDR3 coding DNA: TGTGCCAGCAGCCTAGAGAACAGGGCGCACTATGGCTACACCTTC. The rearrangement uses TRBV7-2 and TRBJ1-2; a possible D gene is TRBD1 (6 bases). The germline V gene encodes CDR1 SGHTA and CDR2 FQGNSA. V was clipped by 5 bases and J by 3 bases, with 16 bases between them. This CDR3 is 15 amino acids long.

This clone was seen once. The CDR3 spells CASPPGAGGLETQYF. CDR3 DNA: TGTGCCAGCCCCCCGGGGGCGGGAGGGCTAGAGACCCAGTACTTC. The V call is TRBV7-2, the J call TRBJ2-5, with 9 bases that match TRBD2. V gave up 8 bases and J gave up 4 bases; unmatched junction bases: 11. The CDR3 length is 15 residues. Per germline, CDR1 SGHTA and CDR2 FQGNSA.

The chain has TRBV21-1 and TRBJ2-2; the table's TRBD2 call for D was not verified on the DNA. TRBV21-1 corresponds to a pseudogene. CDR3 length: 23 amino acids. The CDR3 is CASSKGNGRTSGRSSLGTGELFF. DNA for the CDR3: TGTGCCAGCAGCAAAGGGAATGGAAGGACTAGCGGGCGCTCGTCATTAGGCACCGGGGAGCTGTTTTTT.

This chain joins TRBV28 and TRBJ2-5, with D perhaps matching TRBD2 (6 bases). The DNA end is more similar to TRBJ2-7, so the J call may be wrong. The CDR3 length is 14 residues. Per the germline V gene, CDR1 is MDHEN and CDR2 is SYDVKM. The CDR3 DNA reads as TGTGCCAGCAGTCCCAGGGAGGCCTCCTACGAGCAGTACTTC. Translating it yields CASSPREASYEQYF.

V usage is TRBV4-3 and J usage is TRBJ2-1, with a tentative D call TRBD1 (6 bases). V lost 0 bases to trimming and J lost 5 bases, with 14 bases between them. Per the germline V gene, CDR1 is LGHNA and CDR2 is YSLEER. The CDR3 length is 16 residues. CDR3 region: CASSQEQGRSHNEQFF. In DNA form, the CDR3 reads TGCGCCAGCAGCCAAGAGCAGGGGAGATCACACAATGAGCAGTTCTTC.

This clone has just a few counts. J is TRBJ2-7 and V is TRBV27; 7 bases are shared with TRBD1. Germline V gives CDR1 MNHEY, CDR2 SMNVEV (reference sequence). Unmatched junction bases numbered 14, after V lost 4 bases and J lost 5 bases. This CDR3 has 16 amino acids. CDR3 protein: CASSSHGLGGRDEQYF. The CDR3, as DNA: TGTGCCAGCAGTTCACACGGATTAGGGGGCCGGGACGAGCAGTACTTC.

The chain recombines TRBV11-2 with TRBJ2-7; TRBD2 matches at 7 bases. There are 13 residues in the CDR3. V was clipped by 1 base and J by 7 bases; unmatched bases: 4. Germline V gene sequence: CDR1 SGHAT, CDR2 FQNNGV. As DNA, the CDR3 is TGTGCCAGCAGCTTAGTAACCGGGAGGGAGCAGTACTTC. Translating it yields CASSLVTGREQYF.

J is TRBJ2-1 and V is TRBV2; perhaps TRBD1 as D (5 bases). Germline CDR1 reads SNHLY; CDR2 reads FYNNEI. The CDR3 spans 15 residues. Trimming took 1 base from V and 7 from J, leaving 14 bases between them. The DNA of the CDR3 is TGTGCCAGCAGTGAAGGCTGGCAGGGTCCAAATGAGCAGTTCTTC. Its protein product is CASSEGWQGPNEQFF. Filled out from reference TRBV2 and TRBJ2-1, the complete variable domain reads EPEVTQTPSHQVTQMGQEVILRCVPISNHLYFYWYRQILGQKVEFLVSFYNNEISEKSEIFDDQFSVERPDGSNFTLKIRSTKLEDSAMYFCASSEGWQGPNEQFFGPGTRLTVL.

The chain recombines TRBV5-1 with TRBJ1-6; 7 nucleotides agree with TRBD1. The CDR3 sequence is 15 residues long. J lost 11 bases, V lost 5 bases, and 13 bases had no gene match. Germline V gene lookup returns CDR1 SGHRS and CDR2 YFSETQ. CDR3 DNA sequence: TGCGCCAGCAGTCCCCTCGACAGGGTACGGACACCCCTCCACTTT. This gives the protein CASSPLDRVRTPLHF.

This chain links TRBV19 with TRBJ2-3; D is possibly TRBD1 (5 bases). The CDR3 runs to 16 residues. Germline CDR1 and CDR2: LNHDA and SQIVND (reference sequence). V was cut by 3 bases and J by 4 bases, with 17 bases left in between. The CDR3 region has the DNA TGTGCCAGTAGTATTTGGGGCGGCCCGCGGCCAGATACGCAGTATTTT. It is translated as CASSIWGGPRPDTQYF.

This clone was detected only a few times. V and J are TRBV5-4 and TRBJ2-3; D perhaps matches TRBD2 (6 bases). This CDR3 comprises 17 residues. Between the trimmed V and J ends, which lost 2 bases and 3 bases, there was a span of 19 bases. Germline V gene sequence: CDR1 SGHNT, CDR2 YYREEE (reference sequence). Here the CDR3 reads CASSLVSLAGKTDTQYF. Here the CDR3 DNA reads TGTGCCAGCAGCTTAGTCTCTTTGGCGGGAAAGACAGATACGCAGTATTTT.